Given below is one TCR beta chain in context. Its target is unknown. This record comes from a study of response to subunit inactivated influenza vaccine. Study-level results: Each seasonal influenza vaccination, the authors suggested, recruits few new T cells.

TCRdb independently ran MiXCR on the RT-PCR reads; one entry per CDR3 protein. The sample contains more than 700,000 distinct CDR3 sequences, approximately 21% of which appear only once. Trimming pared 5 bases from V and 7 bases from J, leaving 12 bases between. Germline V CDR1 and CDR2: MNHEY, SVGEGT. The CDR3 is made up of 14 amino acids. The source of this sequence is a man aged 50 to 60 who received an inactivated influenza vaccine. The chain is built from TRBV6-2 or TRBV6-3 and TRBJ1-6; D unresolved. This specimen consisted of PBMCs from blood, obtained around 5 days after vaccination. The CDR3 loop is CASSPLRENSPLHF. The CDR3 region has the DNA TGTGCCAGCAGTCCTCTTCGGGAAAATTCACCCCTCCACTTT.